This record covers a single T cell receptor beta chain. The sample contains more than one DNA sequence encoding this CDR3. Authors' processing steps: Owing to the provision of junction-only sequences devoid of quality scores by immunoSEQ, filtering differed. TCRdb's table, derived via immunoSEQ multiplex PCR, lists solely in-frame clones and lacks some. V, J and clone size derive from that table, while D and trimming were established from the DNA sequence. The sample shows 2 million to 2.5 million clones, approximately 96% of them seen only once. This sample was included in a study of shared clonotypes between healthy human individuals. This CDR3 region has 13 residues. Germline V gene lookup returns CDR1 SGHTA and CDR2 FQGTGA. V lost 0 bases, J lost 4 bases, and 6 bases lay in between.

The specimen was naive CD4+ T cells sorted from blood. Subset given: CD45RA+ positively selected. The receptor's source is a man between 18 and 29 years old in good health. This sequence joins TRBV7-3 and TRBJ1-1; unclear D gene. The CDR3 DNA reads TGTGCCAGCAGCTTAACGGGTGGCACTGAAGCTTTCTTT. The encoded protein is CASSLTGGTEAFF. The full variable domain, its missing parts supplied by reference TRBV7-3 and TRBJ1-1, is GAGVSQTPSNKVTEKGKYVELRCDPISGHTALYWYRQSLGQGPEFLIYFQGTGAADDSGLPNDRFFAVRPEGSVSTLKIQRTERGDSAVYLCASSLTGGTEAFFGQGTRLTVV.